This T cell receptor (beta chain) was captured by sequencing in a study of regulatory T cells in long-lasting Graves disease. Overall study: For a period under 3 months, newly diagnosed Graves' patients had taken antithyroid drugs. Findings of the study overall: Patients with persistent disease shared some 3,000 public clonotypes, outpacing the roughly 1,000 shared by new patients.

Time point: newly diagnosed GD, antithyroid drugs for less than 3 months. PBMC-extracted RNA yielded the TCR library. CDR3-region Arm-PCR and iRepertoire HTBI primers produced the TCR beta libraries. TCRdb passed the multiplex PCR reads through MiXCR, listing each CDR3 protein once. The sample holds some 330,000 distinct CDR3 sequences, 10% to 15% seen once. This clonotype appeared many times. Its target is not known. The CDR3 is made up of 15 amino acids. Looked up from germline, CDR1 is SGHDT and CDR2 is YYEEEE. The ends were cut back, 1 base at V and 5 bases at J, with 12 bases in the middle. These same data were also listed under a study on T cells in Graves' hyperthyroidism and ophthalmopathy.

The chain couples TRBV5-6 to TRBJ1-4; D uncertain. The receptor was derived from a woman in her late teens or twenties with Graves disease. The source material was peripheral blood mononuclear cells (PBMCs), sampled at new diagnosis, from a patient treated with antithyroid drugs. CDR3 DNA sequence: TGTGCCAGCAGCTTGTATGAAGTCGTGAATGAAAAACTGTTTTTT. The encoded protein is CASSLYEVVNEKLFF.